Listed here is a single TCR beta chain. Authors' processing steps: Nucleated cell counts were estimated from reference gene primer amplification. Here immunoSEQ multiplex PCR was the method, and the copy in TCRdb shows in-frame clones only, minus some. For V, J and clone size, that table is used; D and trimming come from the DNA. The sample carries 200,000 or so clones, about 80% recorded once. These data originate in a study of blood T cell repertoires in COVID-19. About the research overall: Acute-phase and convalescent COVID-19 samples originated in the United States, Italy and Spain. Sources were T cells, B-cell-depleted T cells, or PBMCs; the material itself was cDNA or gDNA.

This clonotype originated in a young man with active or convalescent COVID-19. The specimen sequenced was peripheral blood.

CDR3 in amino acids: CSVRAVGTGDEGYTF. CDR3 coding DNA: TGCAGCGTTCGGGCCGTGGGGACAGGGGATGAGGGCTACACCTTC. The rearrangement links TRBV29-1 to TRBJ1-2; 10 bases line up with TRBD1. V was pared by 5 bases and J by 8 bases, with 14 bases of the junction left unmatched. Germline V gene lookup returns CDR1 SQVTM and CDR2 ANQGSEA. This CDR3 has 15 residues.